One sample yielded the 21 T cell receptor beta chains listed below, sequenced in a study of blood T cell repertoires in COVID-19. Sequenced by immunoSEQ multiplex PCR; TCRdb stores in-frame clones only, minus some. There are about 77,000 clones in the sample; 90% occur only once, and about a sixth lies in the top ten. Input material: peripheral blood. These TCRs come from a woman of 80 years or more with active or convalescent COVID-19.

V is TRBV19 and J is TRBJ2-7; the match to TRBD1 covers 7 bases. CDR3 size: 16 residues. Germline assignment: CDR1 LNHDA and CDR2 SQIVND (reference sequence). The ends lost 8 bases at V and 0 bases at J; junction bases unmatched: 13. The CDR3 here is CASRLRDSDPSYEQYF. The CDR3 bases are TGTGCCAGTCGTCTCCGGGACAGTGATCCCTCCTACGAGCAGTACTTC.

The chain joins TRBV4-2 to TRBJ2-4; no reliable D call. The CDR3 is made up of 15 amino acids. The V and J ends lost 0 bases and 1 base respectively, with 7 bases between them. Germline lookup yields CDR1 LGHNA and CDR2 YNFKEQ. The CDR3 loop reads CASSQEPRAKNIQYF. The CDR3 DNA reads TGTGCCAGCAGCCAAGAGCCCAGGGCCAAAAACATTCAGTACTTC.

The chain carries TRBV19 and TRBJ2-2, with 9 bases lining up with TRBD2. Germline loops: CDR1 LNHDA, CDR2 SQIVND (reference sequence). The CDR3 extends over 16 amino acids. The V and J ends lost 8 bases and 0 bases, in that order; junction bases with no gene match: 7. The CDR3 nucleotides are TGTGCCAGTGCCCGAGCGGGGGGCCCGAACACCGGGGAGCTGTTTTTT. The encoded protein is CASARAGGPNTGELFF.

The table lists this clone with a count of one. The V and J genes are TRBV6-5 and TRBJ2-7; TRBD1 aligns across 7 bases. CDR3 length: 15 amino acids. The germline V gene encodes CDR1 MNHEY and CDR2 SVGAGI. After removal of 2 bases from V and 2 bases from J, the junction contained 6 bases not matched to a gene. The CDR3 protein is CASSYPRQGAYEQYF. The CDR3 DNA reads as TGTGCCAGCAGTTACCCCCGACAGGGAGCCTACGAGCAGTACTTC.

The chain combines TRBV6-5 with TRBJ1-6; D may be TRBD1 (6 bases). The V gene lost 0 bases and the J gene lost 9 bases, with 6 bases spanning the gap. The CDR3 contains 13 residues. In germline, CDR1 is MNHEY, CDR2 SVGAGI. Here the CDR3 reads CASSYSTGSPLHF. The CDR3 nucleotides are TGTGCCAGCAGTTACTCGACAGGTTCACCCCTCCACTTT.

V gene TRBV11-2 combines with J gene TRBJ2-7, with D perhaps TRBD2 (6 bases). CDR3 size: 15 residues. Trimming took off 5 bases at V and 2 bases at J, with 16 bases between the two ends. The germline V gene encodes CDR1 SGHAT and CDR2 FQNNGV. CDR3: CASSAVAVSTYEQYF. CDR3 nucleotide sequence: TGTGCCAGCAGCGCGGTAGCGGTGTCCACCTACGAGCAGTACTTC. Full variable domain (outside the CDR3, taken from reference TRBV11-2 and TRBJ2-7): EAGVAQSPRYKIIEKRQSVAFWCNPISGHATLYWYQQILGQGPKLLIQFQNNGVVDDSQLPKDRFSAERLKGVDSTLKIQPAKLEDSAVYLCASSAVAVSTYEQYFGPGTRLTVT.

This sequence joins TRBV25-1 and TRBJ2-7; 7 nucleotides match TRBD1. Germline values: CDR1 MGHDK, CDR2 SYGVNS. This CDR3 region has 16 residues. J gave up 0 bases and V 4 bases, and 9 bases lay outside the gene matches. DNA for the CDR3: TGTGCCAGCAGTGTTCCGACAGGGTACTCCTCCTACGAGCAGTACTTC. This translates into CASSVPTGYSSYEQYF.

The DNA for the CDR3 is TGTGCCAGCAGCCCCGCGACCGGGAGCTCCTACGAGCAGTACTTC. Residues: CASSPATGSSYEQYF. J is TRBJ2-7 and V is TRBV5-5; tentatively, D is TRBD2 (6 bases). V lost 4 bases to trimming and J lost 0 bases, with 14 bases between them. This CDR3 region has 15 residues. Germline V lookup: CDR1 SGHKS, CDR2 YYEKEE (reference sequence).

The chain recombines TRBV7-8 with TRBJ2-7; D remains unclear. V gave up 1 base and J gave up 3 bases, with 7 bases separating them. The germline V gene encodes CDR1 SGHVS and CDR2 FQNEAQ. There are 13 residues in the CDR3. The CDR3 DNA is TGTGCCAGCAGCTTAGGGCAAGTCTACGAGCAGTACTTC. Translated: CASSLGQVYEQYF.

This clone was counted ten times or more. This rearrangement joins TRBV7-9 to TRBJ1-6, with TRBD1 identical over 7 bases. Germline-derived CDR1 and CDR2 are SEHNR and FQNEAQ (reference sequence). With 4 bases clipped from V and 5 bases from J, the junction kept 2 bases outside the gene matches. The CDR3 runs to 14 residues. The CDR3 is CASSWTGDNSPLHF. CDR3 bases: TGTGCCAGCAGCTGGACAGGTGATAATTCACCCCTCCACTTT.

The rearrangement links TRBV7-3 to TRBJ2-5, with 7 bases fitting TRBD1. The CDR3 runs to 15 residues. Germline V gene sequence: CDR1 SGHTA, CDR2 FQGTGA. Germline trimming cut 1 base from V and 1 base from J; bases unmatched to any gene: 3. The CDR3 coding sequence is TGTGCCAGCAGCTTAAGCCGGGACAGCCAAGAGACCCAGTACTTC. It translates to CASSLSRDSQETQYF.

This rearrangement joins TRBV4-3 to TRBJ1-2; possible D gene TRBD1, 5 bases. The CDR3 is 12 amino acids. Trimming left V 5 bases short and J 4 bases short, with 8 bases between. Germline V CDR1 and CDR2: LGHNA, YSLEER. The CDR3 loop is CASSTGPYGYTF. The CDR3 DNA reads as TGCGCCAGCAGCACAGGACCCTATGGCTACACCTTC.

V is TRBV5-6 and J is TRBJ1-6; D call uncertain. The CDR3 loop spans 13 amino acids. Germline loops: CDR1 SGHDT, CDR2 YYEEEE. The V gene lost 4 bases and the J gene lost 8 bases, with 10 bases spanning the gap. CDR3 nucleotides: TGTGCCAGCAGCACCTATAGCGATTCACCCCTCCACTTT. Translation gives CASSTYSDSPLHF.

CDR3 DNA sequence: TGTGCCAGATACCGGGACAGGGGTGAAGCTTTCTTT. It specifies CARYRDRGEAFF. This sequence joins TRBV19 and TRBJ1-1; TRBD1 matches at 10 bases. The CDR3 length is 12 residues. The junction had 5 bases not matched to a gene; V was cut back by 9 bases and J by 7 bases. In germline, CDR1 is LNHDA, CDR2 SQIVND (reference sequence). The entire variable domain, with the rest obtained from reference TRBV19 and TRBJ1-1, is as follows: DGGITQSPKYLFRKEGQNVTLSCEQNLNHDAMYWYRQDPGQGLRLIYYSQIVNDFQKGDIAEGYSVSREKKESFPLTVTSAQKNPTAFYLCARYRDRGEAFFGQGTRLTVV.

The rearrangement uses TRBV12-3 or TRBV12-4 and TRBJ1-2; TRBD1 might be the D (6 bases). V lost 1 base, J lost 7 bases, and 7 bases lay in between. The CDR3 spans 12 residues. The CDR3, as DNA: TGTGCCAGCAGTTTAGGGGGGCCTGGCTACACCTTC. Amino acid sequence: CASSLGGPGYTF.

The genes are TRBV7-3 and TRBJ1-1; no firm D call. The V end lost 3 bases, the J end lost 1 base, and 6 bases lay between the germline ends. The CDR3 runs to 13 residues. The germline CDR1 and CDR2 sequences are SGHTA and FQGTGA. The CDR3 region is CASSFQENTEAFF. DNA of the CDR3: TGTGCCAGCAGCTTCCAGGAGAACACTGAAGCTTTCTTT.

This rearrangement joins TRBV7-2 to TRBJ2-1; TRBD1 agrees at 9 bases. Unmatched junction bases numbered 7, after V lost 1 base and J lost 6 bases. CDR3 length: 16 residues. Germline CDR1 is SGHTA and CDR2 is FQGNSA. In DNA form, the CDR3 reads TGTGCCAGCAGCTTAGTAATGGGGACAGGGCTCAATGAGCAGTTCTTC. Protein product: CASSLVMGTGLNEQFF.

CDR3 protein: CASRYGTGGSPLHF. The CDR3, as DNA: TGTGCCAGCCGGTACGGGACAGGAGGTTCACCCCTCCACTTT. The chain couples TRBV27 to TRBJ1-6; 8 bases line up with TRBD1. With V trimmed by 8 bases and J by 9 bases, 9 bases remained unmatched. Germline values: CDR1 MNHEY, CDR2 SMNVEV (reference sequence). The CDR3 runs to 14 residues.

J is TRBJ1-6 and V is TRBV19; no definite D call. V was pared by 5 bases and J by 9 bases, with 14 bases between. Germline values: CDR1 LNHDA, CDR2 SQIVND (reference sequence). CDR3 length: 14 amino acids. CDR3 nucleotides: TGTGCCAGTAGTCCCCCGGGAGGGATTTCACCCCTCCACTTT. This translates into CASSPPGGISPLHF.

The rearrangement joins TRBV6-6 to TRBJ1-4; tentative D call: TRBD1 (6 bases). The V gene lost 3 bases and the J gene lost 10 bases, with 15 bases spanning the gap. Per the germline V gene, CDR1 is MNHNY and CDR2 is SVGAGI (reference sequence). This CDR3 has 14 amino acids. The CDR3: CASSYPGGDGKLFF. In DNA form, the CDR3 reads TGTGCCAGCAGTTATCCGGGGGGCGACGGAAAACTGTTTTTT.

This chain connects TRBV9 to TRBJ1-2, with D hard to call. Germline V CDR1 and CDR2: SGDLS, YYNGEE. Trimming left V 7 bases short and J 8 bases short, with 9 bases between. There are 10 residues in the CDR3. The CDR3 sequence: CASEGRGYTF. In DNA, the CDR3 is TGTGCCAGCGAGGGTCGGGGCTACACCTTC. The full variable domain, completed using reference TRBV9 and TRBJ1-2, is DSGVTQTPKHLITATGQRVTLRCSPRSGDLSVYWYQQSLDQGLQFLIQYYNGEERAKGNILERFSAQQFPDLHSELNLSSLELGDSALYFCASEGRGYTFGSGTRLTVV.